Included here is one TCR beta chain sequence, with context. Germline V gene lookup returns CDR1 MDHEN and CDR2 SYDVKM. The CDR3 runs to 15 residues. V lost 3 bases, J lost 3 bases, and 6 bases stayed unmatched. This record belongs to a study of blood T cell repertoires in COVID-19. Assay: immunoSEQ multiplex PCR; the TCRdb copy retains only in-frame clones and omits some. The profile covers 350,000 to 450,000 clones, with 85% appearing a single time and 3% to 4% taken by the ten largest. This rearrangement joins TRBV28 to TRBJ2-7; TRBD2 matches at 9 bases. The TCR sequence derives from a woman between 18 and 30 years old with acute or convalescent COVID-19. Sequencing was performed on peripheral blood. The chain's CDR3 is CASSLGGSGSYEQYF. CDR3 DNA: TGTGCCAGCAGTTTGGGGGGTAGCGGGAGCTACGAGCAGTACTTC.